This T cell receptor beta chain is drawn from a study of shared clonotypes between healthy human individuals. Whole-study results and caveats: It was only blood that was sampled, and tissue repertoires likely differ. Clonotype sharing among donors likely depends on sequencing depth. All-four-donor shared clonotypes had higher generation probabilities than non-shared clonotypes did.

Each PCR replicate from the sorted subsets contained approximately 0.2 ug DNA, which is about 31,000 T cell genomes. The data were produced by immunoSEQ multiplex PCR, yet TCRdb's version contains in-frame clones alone and is incomplete. This table holds roughly 570,000 clones, about 98% found once. Details on this clone: Its target is unknown.

Positive CCR7 selection of CD45RO-negative cells yielded the naive CD8 cells, and terminally differentiated effector memory CD45RA+ cells were excluded. The sequence was collected from a man aged 25 to 45 in good health. Sequencing was done on a sample of naive CD8+ T cells sorted from blood.

Written as DNA, the CDR3 is TGTGCCAGCAGTCCCCTGGACAGCCAACGTAACTATGGCTACACCTTC. As protein: CASSPLDSQRNYGYTF. The chain recombines TRBV27 with TRBJ1-2; TRBD1 might be the D (6 bases). In germline, CDR1 is MNHEY, CDR2 SMNVEV (reference sequence). This CDR3 has 16 amino acids. Trimming left V 5 bases short and J 1 base short, with 17 bases between.